This TCR beta chain was sequenced during a study of OX40 agonist ivuxolimab in advanced cancers. Study-level background: Partial responses occurred in Three dose-escalation patients, one with hepatocellular carcinoma and two with cutaneous melanoma.

This CDR3 is 13 amino acids long. The V end lost 0 bases, the J end lost 1 base, and 3 bases lay between the germline ends. The germline CDR1 and CDR2 sequences are SGHRS and YFSETQ. Profiled with immunoSEQ multiplex PCR; TCRdb holds only in-frame clones, not every one. The table records some 79,000 clones, 88% of them present only once. A note on this clone: The antigen remains unidentified. This specimen includes other DNA sequences encoding the same CDR3.

Study-level results: By week 6 at 0.1 to 3.0 mg/kg, blood CD4+ and CD8+ T cells had expanded clonally.

The material was CD4+ or CD8+ T cells sorted from blood, obtained in a trial of the OX40 agonist ivuxolimab. This receptor was obtained from an adult with an advanced solid tumor such as melanoma, head and neck, liver or kidney cancer. The chain carries TRBV5-1 and TRBJ2-3, with unresolved D. The CDR3 protein is CASSLEGTDTQYF. In DNA, the CDR3 is TGCGCCAGCAGCTTGGAGGGCACAGATACGCAGTATTTT.